This T cell receptor beta chain derives from a study of shared clonotypes between healthy human individuals. Study results and caveats: Shared clonotypes across all four donors exceeded non-shared ones in generation probability.

The CDR3 contains 14 residues. Germline V gene data show CDR1 as MNHEY and CDR2 as SMNVEV (reference sequence). V was pared by 3 bases and J by 8 bases, with 14 bases between. TCRdb's table, derived via immunoSEQ multiplex PCR, lists solely in-frame clones and lacks some. The sample has approximately 1.5 million clones, 98% seen once. Worth noting for this clone: Its specificity is unknown.

This receptor was identified in a man aged 25 to 40 in good health. Sequenced: naive CD4+ T cells sorted from blood. As to subset: CD45RA+ positively selected. The V and J genes are TRBV27 and TRBJ2-1; D may be TRBD2 (5 bases). CDR3 protein: CASSFPDGVDEQFF. CDR3 coding DNA: TGTGCCAGCAGTTTTCCGGACGGGGTTGATGAGCAGTTCTTC.